This T cell receptor (beta chain) was found in a study of blood T cell repertoires in COVID-19. Data came from immunoSEQ multiplex PCR; TCRdb stores just in-frame clones and leaves some out. The repertoire holds just over 80,000 clones, with around nine tenths as singletons. Trimming left V 1 base short and J 4 bases short, with 10 bases between. The CDR3 extends over 14 amino acids. Germline CDR1 is SGHAT and CDR2 is FQDESV (reference sequence). The sequencing sample was made of PBMCs or T cells enriched from blood (not recorded which). The sequence was obtained from a woman aged 50 to 60 with acute COVID-19. This chain joins TRBV11-1 and TRBJ1-1; D is ambiguous. CDR3 residues: CASSLDPNPTEAFF. CDR3 nucleotide sequence: TGTGCCAGCAGCTTAGATCCTAACCCCACTGAAGCTTTCTTT.